The sample holds one count of the clone carrying this TCR beta chain. Seattle cases were enrolled at active infection and followed longitudinally. The data derive from a study of blood T cell repertoires in COVID-19. Whole-study context: PBMCs, B-cell-depleted T cells, or T cells provided the cDNA or gDNA that made up the material.

As processed by the authors: Amplifying reference gene primers gave estimates of nucleated cell counts. Profiled with immunoSEQ multiplex PCR; TCRdb holds only in-frame clones, not every one. That table furnishes V, J and clone size, whereas the DNA furnished D and trimming. Of 79,000 or so clones listed, around 83% are singletons. The CDR3 has 16 residues. In germline, CDR1 is MNHNS, CDR2 SASEGT. The V and J ends lost 2 bases and 1 base, in that order; junction bases with no gene match: 4. V gene TRBV6-1 combines with J gene TRBJ1-5, with 8 bases identical to TRBD1. Material for sequencing was peripheral blood. The sequence was collected from a man aged 55 to 70 with COVID-19, enrolled during active disease. DNA for the CDR3: TGTGCCAGCAGTGAATTTCGGGACAGGAGCAATCAGCCCCAGCATTTT. Translated: CASSEFRDRSNQPQHF.